This entry is about one T cell receptor beta chain. The data stem from a study of cytomegalovirus exposure and HLA in healthy donors. The V end lost 2 bases, the J end lost 9 bases, and 9 bases lay between the germline ends. The CDR3 has 12 amino acids. CDR1 and CDR2 (germline): SGHRS, YFSETQ. PCR amplification relied on 60 Vbeta primers (plus 13 Jbeta primers). The table came from immunoSEQ multiplex PCR; TCRdb's copy has only in-frame clones and leaves some out. The table records under 200,000 clones, around 78% of them present only once. The sequence came from a man aged 35 to 55 in good health and CMV-seronegative. The sample was PBMCs. V is TRBV5-1 and J is TRBJ2-1; D gene ambiguous. CDR3 in DNA: TGCGCCAGCAGCTTACCTAGTGCTGAGCAGTTCTTC. Translated, it gives CASSLPSAEQFF.